The clone carrying this T cell receptor (beta chain) was found many times. Its antigen is still unknown. Building of the TCR beta libraries involved iRepertoire HTBI primers and Arm-PCR of CDR3 regions. Source study methods: Throughout the samples, researchers identified 62 TRBV and 12 to 15 TRBJ segments. One entry per CDR3 protein, called by TCRdb with MiXCR from the multiplex PCR reads. None of the V and J calls come from the authors' own analysis; TCRdb made them. This table holds 360,000 or so distinct CDR3 sequences, around 15% found once. The time point here: newly diagnosed GD, antithyroid drugs for less than 3 months. With RNA extracted from PBMCs as input, the TCR library was made. Trimming stripped 2 bases from V and 4 bases from J, with 14 bases between. There are 15 residues in the CDR3. Germline CDR1 is LGHDT and CDR2 is YNNKEL (reference sequence). The entry originates in a study of regulatory T cells in long-lasting Graves disease. The study's findings and limits: Patients with persistent disease showed a bias toward TRBV28, TRBJ1-2 and TRBJ2-5.

This same sample was also part of a study on T cells in Graves' hyperthyroidism and ophthalmopathy. As that report states: Researchers report that a 13 V-J model separated ophthalmopathy from stable hyperthyroidism. The model anticipated ophthalmopathy a median around six months pre-onset.

The clonotype originates from a woman under 30 with Graves disease. The starting material was peripheral blood mononuclear cells (PBMCs), obtained at new diagnosis, from a patient treated with antithyroid drugs. The rearrangement uses TRBV3-1 and TRBJ1-1, with a tentative D call TRBD1 (5 bases). The CDR3 sequence is CASSQIGGGGTEAFF. CDR3 nucleotide sequence: TGTGCCAGCAGCCAAATCGGGGGAGGAGGCACTGAAGCTTTCTTT. Full variable domain (remainder filled in from reference TRBV3-1 and TRBJ1-1): DTAVSQTPKYLVTQMGNDKSIKCEQNLGHDTMYWYKQDSKKFLKIMFSYNNKELIINETVPNRFSPKSPDKAHLNLHINSLELGDSAVYFCASSQIGGGGTEAFFGQGTRLTVV.